The source of this T cell receptor (beta chain) is a study of cytomegalovirus exposure and HLA in healthy donors. Study-wide results and caveats: 16,951 TCR beta sequences were associated with HLA alleles at 0.05 false discovery rate in a later analysis. Immune exposure was documented only through CMV serostatus.

The CDR3 extends over 14 amino acids. Deletions cut 2 bases from V and 5 bases from J, with 12 bases between. CDR1 and CDR2 from the germline V gene are SGHTA and FQGNSA. PCR amplification relied on 60 Vbeta primers (plus 13 Jbeta primers). Sequencing was performed with immunoSEQ multiplex PCR; in TCRdb, only in-frame clones are kept and a portion is missing. The sample shows around 150,000 clones, roughly 87% of them seen only once. With regard to this clone: No antigen is known for it.

Sequenced input: PBMCs. The rearrangement uses TRBV7-2 and TRBJ1-1; TRBD1 might be the D (5 bases). The TCR was taken from a woman aged 40 to 50 in good health and CMV-seronegative. CDR3 region: CASSLIREGTEAFF. Here the CDR3 DNA reads TGTGCCAGCAGCTTAATCAGGGAGGGGACTGAAGCTTTCTTT.